This T cell receptor (beta chain) was found in a study of immune characterization of retroperitoneal liposarcoma. TCRdb passed the PCR reads through MiXCR, listing each CDR3 protein once. The sample carries approximately 11,000 distinct CDR3 sequences, 40% to 55% recorded once. This clonotype is labeled medium-sized (0.01 to 0.1%). This TCR came from a female donor with retroperitoneal liposarcoma. The sample taken for sequencing was tumor tissue.

The CDR3 DNA sequence: TGTGCCAGCAGCTTAAACGGACAGGGATTCTCCTACAATGAGCAGTTCTTC. Translating it yields CASSLNGQGFSYNEQFF. The chain has TRBV7-2 and TRBJ2-1; TRBD1 matches 8 bases. The CDR3 length is 17 residues. Looked up from germline, CDR1 is SGHTA and CDR2 is FQGNSA. With V trimmed by 2 bases and J by 0 bases, 6 bases remained unmatched.